This T cell receptor (beta chain) appears in the sequencing data of a study of cytomegalovirus exposure and HLA in healthy donors. Study-level points and caveats: In presence/absence analyses, roughly uniform sequencing depth across donors was assumed. Later analysis associated a missense DCLRE1C variant with TCR beta V- and J-gene trimming.

At the time of sampling, donors were nominally healthy, though unrecorded immune exposures were likely. PCR involved 60 Vbeta and 13 Jbeta primers. TCRdb's table, derived via immunoSEQ multiplex PCR, lists solely in-frame clones and lacks some. The data show approximately 140,000 clones, 70% to 80% seen once. The CDR3 has 13 residues. The V gene lost 5 bases and the J gene lost 5 bases, with 12 bases spanning the gap. In germline, CDR1 is SEHNR, CDR2 FQNEAQ (reference sequence). This clone was counted a few times. Its specificity is unknown. The sample consisted of PBMCs. The sequence was obtained from a woman aged 55-69 years in good health and CMV-seronegative. The chain joins TRBV7-9 to TRBJ2-5; D is unresolved. CDR3 sequence (DNA): TGTGCCAGCAGCCCACGGGTTGGGGAGACCCAGTACTTC. Amino acid sequence: CASSPRVGETQYF.